This TCR beta chain comes out of a study of T cell responses to AZD1222 COVID-19 vaccine. Whole-study findings and limits: Donors skewed white British and female; clonal diversity was possibly underestimated.

Germline loops: CDR1 SGHDN, CDR2 FVKESK. The CDR3 is 13 residues long. Trimming removed 0 bases from V and 8 bases from J, with 9 bases in between. Data came from immunoSEQ multiplex PCR; TCRdb stores just in-frame clones and leaves some out. The profile shows 150,000 or so clones, more than 90% of them singletons. Points on this clone: Its antigen remains unknown.

Samples with a second dose at about 4 or about 12 weeks were pooled together. The chain is built from TRBV14 and TRBJ2-3, with a weak D call TRBD2 (5 bases). Source: peripheral blood, taken 28 days after the second AZD1222 dose. This TCR derives from an adult who received the AZD1222 COVID-19 vaccine. CDR3 region: CASSQDQRTTQYF. As DNA, the CDR3 is TGTGCCAGCAGCCAAGATCAGCGGACTACGCAGTATTTT.